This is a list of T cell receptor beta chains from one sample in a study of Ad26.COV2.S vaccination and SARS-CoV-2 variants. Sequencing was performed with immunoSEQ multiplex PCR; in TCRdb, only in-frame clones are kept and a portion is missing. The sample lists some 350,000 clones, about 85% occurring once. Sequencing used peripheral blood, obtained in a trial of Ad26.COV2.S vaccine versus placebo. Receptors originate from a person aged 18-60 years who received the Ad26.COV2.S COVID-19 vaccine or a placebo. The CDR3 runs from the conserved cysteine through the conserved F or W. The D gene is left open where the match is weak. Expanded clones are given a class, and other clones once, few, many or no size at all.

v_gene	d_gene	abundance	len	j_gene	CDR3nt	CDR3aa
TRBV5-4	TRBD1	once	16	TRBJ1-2	TGTGCCAGCACCAAAGGACAGGGGGCCATGAACTATGGCTACACCTTC	CASTKGQGAMNYGYTF
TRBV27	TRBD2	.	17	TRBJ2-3	TGTGCCAGCATCCCACCCCCTCTAGCGGATAGCACAGATACGCAGTATTTT	CASIPPPLADSTDTQYF
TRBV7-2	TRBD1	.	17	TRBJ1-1	TGTGCCAGCAGCCCAGGGAGGGCAGGGGGCCTTATCACTGAAGCTTTCTTT	CASSPGRAGGLITEAFF
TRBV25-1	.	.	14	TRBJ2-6	TGTGCCAGCATAAAGAGCTCTGGGGCCAACGTCCTGACTTTC	CASIKSSGANVLTF
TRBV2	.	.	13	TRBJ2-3	TGTGCCCGAGCAAGGGCAGGAACAGATACGCAGTATTTT	CARARAGTDTQYF
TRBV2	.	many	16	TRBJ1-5	TGTGCCAGCAGTTCCCCAGGTGGGGTTAGCAATCAGCCCCAGCATTTT	CASSSPGGVSNQPQHF
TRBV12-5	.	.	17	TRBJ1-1	TGTGCTAGTGGTTTGGGTTTCGATGTGGAAGAAGGGACTGAAGCTTTCTTT	CASGLGFDVEEGTEAFF
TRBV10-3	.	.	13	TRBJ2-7	TGTGCCATCGCCAGAGACAGAAACTACGAGCAGTACTTC	CAIARDRNYEQYF
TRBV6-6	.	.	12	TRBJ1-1	TGTGCCACCGGGCTGGGGAGCACTGAAGCTTTCTTT	CATGLGSTEAFF
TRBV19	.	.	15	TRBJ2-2	TGTGCCAGTAGATCGGGGCAGGGCTACACCGGGGAGCTGTTTTTT	CASRSGQGYTGELFF
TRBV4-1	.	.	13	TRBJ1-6	TGCGCCAGCAGCCAAGGAAGAAATTCACCCCTCCACTTT	CASSQGRNSPLHF
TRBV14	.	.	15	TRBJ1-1	TGTGCCAGCAGCCAAATTACAGGGCGGTACACTGAAGCTTTCTTT	CASSQITGRYTEAFF
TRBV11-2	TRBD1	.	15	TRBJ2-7	TGTGCCAGCAGCTTGGTACAGGGGGCTTCCTACGAGCAGTACTTC	CASSLVQGASYEQYF
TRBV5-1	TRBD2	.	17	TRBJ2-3	TGCGCCAGCGGGTCCGGGACTAGCGGGGGGGTCACAGATACGCAGTATTTT	CASGSGTSGGVTDTQYF
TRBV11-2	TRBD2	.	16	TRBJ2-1	TGTGCCAGCAGCTTTTATTCAGGACTAGCCCAAGGTGAGCAGTTCTTC	CASSFYSGLAQGEQFF
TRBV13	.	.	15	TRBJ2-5	TGTGCCAGCAGCTTCTCCGACAGAGTGCAAGAGACCCAGTACTTC	CASSFSDRVQETQYF
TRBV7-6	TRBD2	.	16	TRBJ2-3	TGTGCCAGCGGTGCCTTAGCGGGGCTGAGCACAGATACGCAGTATTTT	CASGALAGLSTDTQYF
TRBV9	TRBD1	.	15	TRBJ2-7	TGTGCCAGCAGCGTAGGAGGGACAGGGGCCTACGAGCAGTACTTC	CASSVGGTGAYEQYF
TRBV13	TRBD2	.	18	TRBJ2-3	TGTGCCAGCAGCCCTCGACAGGTCGGGGCGGGGGGTTCTGATACGCAGTATTTT	CASSPRQVGAGGSDTQYF
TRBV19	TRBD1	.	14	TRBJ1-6	TGTGCCAGTAGTATAACAGGGGAGCAATCACCCCTCCACTTT	CASSITGEQSPLHF
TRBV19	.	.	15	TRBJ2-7	TGTGCCAGTAGTATAGTTTCGGGGACCTCCTACGAGCAGTACTTC	CASSIVSGTSYEQYF
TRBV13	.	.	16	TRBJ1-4	TGTGCCAGCAGCCCACGGGGTTTAGGAACTAATGAAAAACTGTTTTTT	CASSPRGLGTNEKLFF
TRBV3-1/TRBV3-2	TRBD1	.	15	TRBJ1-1	TGTGCCAGCAGCCACCGGGACAGGGGGAACACTGAAGCTTTCTTT	CASSHRDRGNTEAFF
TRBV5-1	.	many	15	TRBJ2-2	TGCGCCAGCAGCTGGACTTCTGAATACACCGGGGAGCTGTTTTTT	CASSWTSEYTGELFF
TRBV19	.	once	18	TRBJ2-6	TGTGCCAGTAGTATAGAGTCTCGGGCGGTCTCTGGGGCCAACGTCCTGACTTTC	CASSIESRAVSGANVLTF
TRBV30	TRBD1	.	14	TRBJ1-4	TGTGCCTGGAACAGGGGCCGAGGCGGGGAAAAACTGTTTTTT	CAWNRGRGGEKLFF
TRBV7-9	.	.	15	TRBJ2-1	TGTGCCAGCAGCTTTTACAGGGCTAGTAACAATGAGCAGTTCTTC	CASSFYRASNNEQFF
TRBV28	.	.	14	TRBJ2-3	TGTGCCGGAAGGGGGGCGGGAAGCACAGATACGCAGTATTTT	CAGRGAGSTDTQYF
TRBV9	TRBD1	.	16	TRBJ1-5	TGTGCCAGCAGCCCCGGGACAGGGGCCTCTAATCAGCCCCAGCATTTT	CASSPGTGASNQPQHF